This T cell receptor beta chain was obtained from a study of blood T cell repertoires in COVID-19. This clone was seen only a few times. The repertoire was sequenced with immunoSEQ multiplex PCR; TCRdb's copy has only in-frame clones and lacks some. The sample carries 310,000 or so clones, roughly 90% recorded once. Germline values: CDR1 SGHRS, CDR2 YFSETQ. V was shortened by 3 bases and J by 0 bases, with 9 bases between the two germline ends. This CDR3 is 14 amino acids long. The genes are TRBV5-1 and TRBJ1-2; D might be TRBD1 (6 bases). This sequence was found in a woman aged 18-30 years who had recovered from COVID-19. The sequencing input was PBMCs or T cells enriched from blood (not recorded which). The CDR3 sequence is CASSSQGTNYGYTF. CDR3 bases: TGCGCCAGCAGCTCGCAGGGGACTAACTATGGCTACACCTTC.